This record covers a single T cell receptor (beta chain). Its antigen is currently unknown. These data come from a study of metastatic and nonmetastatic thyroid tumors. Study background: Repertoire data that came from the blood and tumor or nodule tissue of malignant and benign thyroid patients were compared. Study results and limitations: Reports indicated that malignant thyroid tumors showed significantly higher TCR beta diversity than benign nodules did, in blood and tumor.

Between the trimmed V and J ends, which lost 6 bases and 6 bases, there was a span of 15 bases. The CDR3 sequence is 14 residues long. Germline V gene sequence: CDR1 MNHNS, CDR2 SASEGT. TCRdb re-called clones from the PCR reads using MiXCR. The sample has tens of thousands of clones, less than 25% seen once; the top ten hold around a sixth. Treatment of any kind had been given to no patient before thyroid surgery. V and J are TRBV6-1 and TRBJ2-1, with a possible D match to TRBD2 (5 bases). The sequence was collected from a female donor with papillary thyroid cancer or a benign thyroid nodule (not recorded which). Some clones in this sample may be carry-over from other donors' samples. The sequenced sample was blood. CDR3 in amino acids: CASSLVGEVNEQFF. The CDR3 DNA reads TGTGCCAGCAGCTTAGTGGGAGAGGTCAATGAGCAGTTCTTC.